These T cell receptor beta chains were read from a single sample in a study of glioma-infiltrating T cells after dendritic cell vaccination. Assay used: immunoSEQ multiplex PCR; TCRdb lists only in-frame clones, some missing. There are some 38,000 clones in the sample; around 80% occur only once, and approximately 8.4% lies in the top ten. The sample here was blood, taken before dendritic cell vaccination. The receptors derive from a human donor with glioblastoma. Each CDR3 is given with its conserved first and last residue. The D gene is left open where the match is weak. Clone sizes are given selectively: once, few, many, or a class where the clone is expanded.

v_call,j_call,clone_size,d_call,cdr3_nt,cdr3_aa
TRBV5-5,TRBJ2-5,few,.,TGTGCCAGCAGCTCAGGGATTGAGACCCAGTACTTC,CASSSGIETQYF
TRBV6-1,TRBJ1-1,.,.,TGTGCCAGCAGGACACAACGGTCGGAGAACACTGAAGCTTTCTTT,CASRTQRSENTEAFF
TRBV25-1,TRBJ2-5,.,TRBD1,TGTGCCAGCAGTGAATGGACAGGGGGTGCAGAGACCCAGTACTTC,CASSEWTGGAETQYF
TRBV7-8,TRBJ2-2,.,.,TGTGCCAGCAGCCTCAGGGACACCGGGGAGCTGTTTTTT,CASSLRDTGELFF
TRBV10-2,TRBJ2-1,.,TRBD1,TGCGCCAGCAGTGAAGGGACAGGGGGAAGAACTTACAATGAGCAGTTCTTC,CASSEGTGGRTYNEQFF
TRBV6-5,TRBJ1-1,.,.,TGTGCCAGCAGCCGATCGACCGGGGGAAACACTGAAGCTTTCTTT,CASSRSTGGNTEAFF
TRBV27,TRBJ2-1,.,.,TGTGCCAGCAGCCTAGGGGTTAGCTCCTACAATGAGCAGTTCTTC,CASSLGVSSYNEQFF
TRBV6-4,TRBJ2-2,.,.,TGTGCCAGCACCCGGGGGGCCGCGAACACCGGGGAGCTGTTTTTT,CASTRGAANTGELFF
TRBV7-9,TRBJ2-5,.,TRBD2,TGTGCCAGCAGCTTAGGGACTAGCGGGGGGGCCCGGGAGACCCAGTACTTC,CASSLGTSGGARETQYF
TRBV5-6,TRBJ1-5,.,.,TGTGCCAGCAGCTGGGGAGGGGGGGGCAATCAGCCCCAGCATTTT,CASSWGGGGNQPQHF
TRBV18,TRBJ1-1,few,.,TGTGCCAGCTCGGATATCACCACGGAGGGAGCTTTCTTT,CASSDITTEGAFF
TRBV28,TRBJ1-5,.,.,TGTGCCAGCAGTCTCCGACAGAGCAATCAGCCCCAGCATTTT,CASSLRQSNQPQHF
TRBV2,TRBJ1-6,.,.,TGTGCCTCACAGGGATCCTATAATTCACCCCTCCACTTT,CASQGSYNSPLHF
TRBV14,TRBJ2-7,.,TRBD1,TGTGCCAGCAGCCAAGATTTCGGGACAGGGGTTTTCGCCTACGAGCAGTACTTC,CASSQDFGTGVFAYEQYF
TRBV28,TRBJ2-5,few,TRBD2,TGTGCCAGCAGTTGGGGGACTAGCGGGGGGACCCAGTACTTC,CASSWGTSGGTQYF
TRBV5-1,TRBJ2-7,.,TRBD1,TGCGCCAGCAGCACTTCCGGGACAGGGAATTACGAGCAGTACTTC,CASSTSGTGNYEQYF
TRBV19,TRBJ1-4,once,.,TGTGCCAGTAGTAGTCAGGCCAGGGGAAGAGGAACTAATGAAAAACTGTTTTTT,CASSSQARGRGTNEKLFF
TRBV19,TRBJ1-1,.,TRBD1,TGTGCCAGTAGTATTTCCGGGACAGTGAACACTGAAGCTTTCTTT,CASSISGTVNTEAFF
TRBV7-8,TRBJ1-1,.,.,TGTGCCAGCAGCGGACACAGGGTGGCCGGCCCAAACACTGAAGCTTTCTTT,CASSGHRVAGPNTEAFF
TRBV5-1,TRBJ2-7,few,TRBD1,TGCGCCAGCAGCTTGTTGGTTACAGGGGGCGACGAGCAGTACTTC,CASSLLVTGGDEQYF
TRBV9,TRBJ1-6,few,TRBD1,TGTGCCAGCAGCGCGACAGGGGGCCGTAATTCACCCCTCCACTTT,CASSATGGRNSPLHF
TRBV28,TRBJ1-2,.,.,TGTGCCAGCAGTTTATCCCCAGGGATTAACTATGGCTACACCTTC,CASSLSPGINYGYTF
TRBV6-5,TRBJ1-5,.,.,TGTGCCAGCAGTTACTCCCCGCTAGGGCCCCAGCATTTT,CASSYSPLGPQHF
TRBV6-5,TRBJ2-1,.,TRBD2,TGTGCCAGCAACCGGCGGGGGGGGGTTGGGAATGAGCAGTTCTTC,CASNRRGGVGNEQFF
TRBV5-6,TRBJ1-5,.,.,TGTGCCAGTAGCTTTAGTTATAGCAATCAGCCCCAGCATTTT,CASSFSYSNQPQHF
TRBV6-6,TRBJ1-2,.,TRBD1,TGTGCCAGCAGGCCACAGGGGGCCCTCAACCCATATGGCTACACCTTC,CASRPQGALNPYGYTF
TRBV5-6,TRBJ1-2,.,.,TGTGCCAGCAGCTTGGCCGGACAAGCATATGGCTACACCTTC,CASSLAGQAYGYTF
TRBV2,TRBJ2-7,.,.,TGTGCCAGCAGTGAAGCGTACTACGAGCAGTACTTC,CASSEAYYEQYF
TRBV10-1,TRBJ2-3,.,TRBD1,TGCGCCAGCAGTGAAGTTCTGGGACAGGGTATCGATACGCAGTATTTT,CASSEVLGQGIDTQYF
TRBV5-1,TRBJ1-6,.,.,TGCGCCAGCAGCTGGGGACGGGACAATTCCCCCCTCCACTTT,CASSWGRDNSPLHF
TRBV29-1,TRBJ1-1,.,.,TGCAGCGTTGAAGCCGGGTGGGCCGGGGTGGCCAGCCCCCCCGGAGCTTTCTTT,CSVEAGWAGVASPPGAFF
TRBV12-5,TRBJ1-1,.,TRBD1,TGTGCTAGTAGGGTGGGGACAGGGGGCGTGGTGAACACTGAAGCTTTCTTT,CASRVGTGGVVNTEAFF
TRBV30,TRBJ2-3,.,.,TGTGCCTGGAGCGGAGGTAGGCATACAGATACGCAGTATTTT,CAWSGGRHTDTQYF
TRBV9,TRBJ2-5,.,TRBD2,TGTGCCAGCAGCGTGGGAGCGGGGGGATTAGAGACCCAGTACTTC,CASSVGAGGLETQYF
TRBV5-1,TRBJ2-1,.,.,TGCGCCAGCACGCTACACAATGAGCAGTTCTTC,CASTLHNEQFF
TRBV7-8,TRBJ2-1,once,TRBD2,TGTGCCAGCAGCTTAGTCCCTAGCGGGGGGGCCGATACCCAGTTCTTC,CASSLVPSGGADTQFF
TRBV27,TRBJ1-1,.,.,TGTGCCAGCAGTTTATCTAATTGGCAGGGACATTCAAAAAAAAGAAACACTGAAGCTTTCTTT,CASSLSNWQGHSKKRNTEAFF
TRBV11-2,TRBJ2-3,.,.,TGTGCCAGCAGCTTAGGGCTCTTCACAGATACGCAGTATTTT,CASSLGLFTDTQYF
TRBV9,TRBJ1-5,.,.,TGTGCCAGCAGCGTAGGACAGGCCGGGCCCCAGCATTTT,CASSVGQAGPQHF
TRBV4-1,TRBJ1-2,few,TRBD1,TGCGCCAGCAGCCAGTCAAGGGGGCTCTGCGACTACACCTTC,CASSQSRGLCDYTF
TRBV6-6,TRBJ2-3,.,TRBD2,TGTGCCAGCAGGGGGGGAGGAGCGGGGGATACGCAGTATTTT,CASRGGGAGDTQYF
TRBV19,TRBJ1-3,.,TRBD1,TGTGCCAGTAGCGACAGGGCGGACTCTGGAAACACCATATATTTT,CASSDRADSGNTIYF
TRBV30,TRBJ1-2,few,.,TGTGCCTGGAGTGTACTAGCGGGCTACACCTTC,CAWSVLAGYTF
TRBV7-6,TRBJ2-1,.,.,TGTGCCAGCAGCTTCCTCAAAACGGGGGGCCGACTCAATGAGCAGTTCTTC,CASSFLKTGGRLNEQFF
TRBV27,TRBJ2-1,.,.,TGTGCCAGCAGTCCCGGACGGTACAGGGTTATAGTTAATGAGCAGTTCTTC,CASSPGRYRVIVNEQFF
TRBV2,TRBJ2-7,few,.,TGTGCCAGCAGTGTGGGCAGCGGCTACGAGCAGTACTTC,CASSVGSGYEQYF
TRBV14,TRBJ2-7,once,.,TGTGCCAGCAGCCTCGGACTATTACGAGGAGGTACTTACGAGCAGTACTTC,CASSLGLLRGGTYEQYF
TRBV11-1,TRBJ2-2,.,.,TGTGCCAGCATCGGGGACACCGGGGAGCTGTTTTTT,CASIGDTGELFF
TRBV7-2,TRBJ2-7,.,.,TGTGCCAGCAGCGGCGGACTTGGATCCTACGAGCAGTACTTC,CASSGGLGSYEQYF